The clone carrying this TCR beta chain was seen only a few times. Its matching antigen is unknown. The sample originates from a study of T cells after yellow fever vaccination. Points from the study as a whole: Overlap between CD4 and CD8 compartments was detected for a small share of clonotypes. Booster sampling recovered most clones from primary vaccination (96% CD4, around 88% CD8). Abundant clonotypes from the bulk population could contaminate FACS-sorted repertoires.

Template switching with 5'RACE generated the TCR cDNA and added a universal primer site and UMIs. Via MiXCR, TCRdb re-called the 5' RACE reads, giving one row per CDR3 protein. This sample has 360,000 or so distinct CDR3 sequences, with around 10% found just once. There are 14 residues in the CDR3. V shed 8 bases, J shed 1 base, and the junction held 5 bases outside the gene matches. Sample: PBMCs, taken on the day of the first yellow fever vaccination. V and J are TRBV12-3 or TRBV12-4 and TRBJ2-7, with 10 bases that match TRBD1. This clonotype originated in a man younger than 35 who received the YFV17D yellow fever vaccine. CDR3 bases: TGTGCCAGCCTACCGGGACAGGGGTCCTACGAGCAGTACTTC. It translates to CASLPGQGSYEQYF.